This T cell receptor (beta chain) was found in a study of cytomegalovirus exposure and HLA in healthy donors. Nominally healthy donors provided the samples, though records likely missed some immune exposures. Vbeta (60) and Jbeta (13) primers were used in the PCR. Some clones are missing from TCRdb's copy, which holds only in-frame ones; the method was immunoSEQ multiplex PCR. The repertoire consists of 150,000 to 200,000 clones, with 9.5% to 15% occurring once and the leading ten covering 7.5% to 10%. The CDR3 spans 15 residues. CDR1 and CDR2 (germline): SSHAT, FNYEAQ (reference sequence). A remark on this clone: Its antigen is as yet unknown. An end of the junction differs from the germline gene, which may be a read error.

Study-level findings and limits: The presence/absence work took it that sequencing depth was about the same across donors.

This TCR was sampled from a man aged 50 or older in good health and CMV-seropositive. Sequencing was carried out using PBMCs. The chain carries TRBV7-7 and TRBJ1-4, with 10 positions matching TRBD1. The CDR3 loop reads CASSLRDRGLEKLFF. The DNA of the CDR3 is TGTGCTAGCAGCCTCAGAGACAGGGGGCTAGAAAAACTGTTTTTT.